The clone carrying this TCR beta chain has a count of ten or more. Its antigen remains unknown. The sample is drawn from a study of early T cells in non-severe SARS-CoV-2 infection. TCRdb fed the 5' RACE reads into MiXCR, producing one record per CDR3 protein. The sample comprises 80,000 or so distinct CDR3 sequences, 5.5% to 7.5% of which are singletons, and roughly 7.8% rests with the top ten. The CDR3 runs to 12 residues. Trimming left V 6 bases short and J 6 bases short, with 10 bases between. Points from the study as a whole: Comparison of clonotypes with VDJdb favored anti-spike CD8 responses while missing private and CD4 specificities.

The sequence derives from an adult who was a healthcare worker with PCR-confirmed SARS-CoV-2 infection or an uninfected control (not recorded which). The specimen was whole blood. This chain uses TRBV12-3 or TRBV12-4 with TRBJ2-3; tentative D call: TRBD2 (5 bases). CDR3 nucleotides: TGTGCCAGCAGCACTACTAGGGATACGCAGTATTTT. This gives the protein CASSTTRDTQYF.